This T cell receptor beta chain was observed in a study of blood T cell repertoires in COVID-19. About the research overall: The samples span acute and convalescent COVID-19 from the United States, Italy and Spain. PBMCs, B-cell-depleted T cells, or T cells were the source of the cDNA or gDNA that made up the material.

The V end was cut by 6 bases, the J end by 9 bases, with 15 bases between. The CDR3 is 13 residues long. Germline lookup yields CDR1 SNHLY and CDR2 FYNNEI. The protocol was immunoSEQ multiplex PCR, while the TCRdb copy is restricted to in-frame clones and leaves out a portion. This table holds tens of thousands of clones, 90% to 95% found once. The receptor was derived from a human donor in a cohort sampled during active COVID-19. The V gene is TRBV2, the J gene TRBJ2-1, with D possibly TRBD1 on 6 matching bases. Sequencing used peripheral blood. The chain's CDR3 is CASRQGFFSEQFF. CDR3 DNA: TGTGCCAGCAGACAGGGATTTTTCTCTGAGCAGTTCTTC.